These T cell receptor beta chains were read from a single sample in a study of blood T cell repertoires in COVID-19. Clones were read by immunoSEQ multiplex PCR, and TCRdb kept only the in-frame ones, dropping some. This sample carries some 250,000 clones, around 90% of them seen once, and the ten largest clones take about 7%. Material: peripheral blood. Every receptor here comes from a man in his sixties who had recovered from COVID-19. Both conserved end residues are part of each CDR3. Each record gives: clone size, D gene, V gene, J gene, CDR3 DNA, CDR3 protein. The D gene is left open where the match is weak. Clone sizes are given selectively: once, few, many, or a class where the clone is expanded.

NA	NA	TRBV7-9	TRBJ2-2	TGTGCCAGCAGCTTAGCAAAGGGGGGGCCCGTCGGGGAGCTGTTTTTT	CASSLAKGGPVGELFF
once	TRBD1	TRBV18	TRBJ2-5	TGTGCCAGCTCACCAGGGGGACAGGGGGCGGAGACCCAGTACTTC	CASSPGGQGAETQYF
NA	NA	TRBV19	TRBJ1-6	TGTGCCAGTAGTATGCCCCGGGTTAATTCACCCCTCCACTTT	CASSMPRVNSPLHF
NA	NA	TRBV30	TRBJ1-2	TGTGCCTGGACTGCTAGGACAGATGGGGGCTACACCTTC	CAWTARTDGGYTF
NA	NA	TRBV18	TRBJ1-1	TGTGCCAGCTCACCCCCGACAGTGAACACTGAAGCTTTCTTT	CASSPPTVNTEAFF
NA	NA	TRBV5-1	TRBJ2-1	TGCGCCAGCAGCTTGGGCCTAGCCAATGAGCAGTTCTTC	CASSLGLANEQFF
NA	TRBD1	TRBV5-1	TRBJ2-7	TGCGCCAGCAGCGGCCGGACAGGGTATTCGTACGAGCAGTACTTC	CASSGRTGYSYEQYF
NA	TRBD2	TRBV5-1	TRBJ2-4	TGCGCCAGCAGCTACGGACTAGTCCTAGCCAAAAACATTCAGTACTTC	CASSYGLVLAKNIQYF
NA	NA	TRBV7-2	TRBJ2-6	TGTGCCAGCAGCTTCGGAGGGGCTGGGGCCAACGTCCTGACTTTC	CASSFGGAGANVLTF
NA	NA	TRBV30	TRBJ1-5	TGTGCCTGGAGTGTACAAGGGGACAATCAGCCCCAGCATTTT	CAWSVQGDNQPQHF
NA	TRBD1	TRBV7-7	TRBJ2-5	TGTGCCAGCAGGTACCGGGACAGCCAAGAGACGGCCCAGTACTTC	CASRYRDSQETAQYF
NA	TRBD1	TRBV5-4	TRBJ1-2	TGTGCCAGCAGCTTACAGGGGTACCTTTACGGGGACACCTTC	CASSLQGYLYGDTF
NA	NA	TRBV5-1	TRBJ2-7	TGCGCCAGCAGCTTGCAGGGGTCTTACGAGCAGTACTTC	CASSLQGSYEQYF
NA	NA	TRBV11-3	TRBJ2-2	TGTGCCAGCAGCCAAAACACCGGGGAGCTGTTTTTT	CASSQNTGELFF
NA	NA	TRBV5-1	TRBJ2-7	TGCGCCAGCAGCTTCAACGCACTAGCAGGAGAGCAGTACTTC	CASSFNALAGEQYF
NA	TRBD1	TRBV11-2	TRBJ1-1	TGTGCCAGCAGCCGCGGCCGGGACAGAACGAGCACTGAAGCTTTCTTT	CASSRGRDRTSTEAFF
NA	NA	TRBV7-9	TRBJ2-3	TGTGCCAGCAGCTTAGATTCTCGGGGTACGCAGTATTTT	CASSLDSRGTQYF
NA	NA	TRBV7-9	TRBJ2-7	TGTGCCAGCAGCTTACCCATCGGCCGGAAGAGGTACGAGCAGTACTTC	CASSLPIGRKRYEQYF
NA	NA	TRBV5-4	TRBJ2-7	TGTGCCAGCAGCCCACGGGACAACTCCTACGAGCAGTACTTC	CASSPRDNSYEQYF
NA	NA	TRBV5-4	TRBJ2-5	TGTGCCAGCAGCCAGCCCCTAGAAGAGACCCAGTACTTC	CASSQPLEETQYF
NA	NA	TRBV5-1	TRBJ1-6	TGCGCCAGCAGCTTGGCCCCAAGTAATGGGGGAGGCTCACCCCTCCACTTT	CASSLAPSNGGGSPLHF
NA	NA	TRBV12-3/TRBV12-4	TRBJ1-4	TGTGCCAGCAGTTTACGGGAAGAAAAACTGTTTTTT	CASSLREEKLFF
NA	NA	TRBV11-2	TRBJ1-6	TGTGCCAGCAGCTTATCCCAAAATTCACCCCTCCACTTT	CASSLSQNSPLHF